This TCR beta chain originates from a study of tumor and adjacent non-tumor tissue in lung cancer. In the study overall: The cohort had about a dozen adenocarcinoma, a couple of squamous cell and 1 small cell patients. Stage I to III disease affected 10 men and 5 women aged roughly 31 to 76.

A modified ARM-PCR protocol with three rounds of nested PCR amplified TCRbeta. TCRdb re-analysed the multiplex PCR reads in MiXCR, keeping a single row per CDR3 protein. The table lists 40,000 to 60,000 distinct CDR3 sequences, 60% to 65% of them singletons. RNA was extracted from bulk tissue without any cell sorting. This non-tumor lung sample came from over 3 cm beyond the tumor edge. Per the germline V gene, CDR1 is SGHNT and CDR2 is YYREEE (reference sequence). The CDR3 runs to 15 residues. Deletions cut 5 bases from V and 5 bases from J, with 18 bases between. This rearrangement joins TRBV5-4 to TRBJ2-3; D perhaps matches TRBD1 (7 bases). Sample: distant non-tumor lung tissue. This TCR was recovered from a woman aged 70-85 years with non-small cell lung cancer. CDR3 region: CASSARDSHGDTQYF. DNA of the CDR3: TGTGCCAGCAGTGCGCGGGACAGTCATGGAGATACGCAGTATTTT.